This entry features one T cell receptor (beta chain) sequence. Its antigen remains undetermined. Qualities for individual bases were not recorded, and no much larger clone is one base off. TCRbeta CDR3 regions were amplified from genomic DNA by means of the immunoSEQ Assay, a bias-controlled multiplex PCR. Concerning the study's data processing: Within the assay, amplification of reference gene primers was used to estimate how many nucleated cells each sample contained. To quantify the absolute abundance of each unique TCRbeta CDR3 rearrangement, sequence reads were collapsed and filtered. For each sample, productive Simpson clonality was calculated as the square root of Simpson's diversity index over productive rearrangements. TCRdb re-hosts the immuneACCESS table, in-frame sequences only. Its copies lack some clones; in the studies checked, an unresolved V gene accounts for under half of them, and the cause for the rest is not known. V, J and clone size were drawn from that table, and D and trimming were deduced from the DNA. In this sample the table shows roughly 220,000 clones, just over 85% of which occur a single time. Roughly 3.4% of the sample rests with the top ten.

These data belong to a study of blood T cell repertoires in COVID-19 (dated by TCRdb to about 2020). Describing the broader study: Collaborator samples came from the United States, Italy and Spain and covered acute and convalescent phases of COVID-19. The repertoires were released in a freely available public database meant as a resource for research on the immune response to SARS-CoV-2. Sample metadata almost always included a de-identified subject ID, COVID-19 status, age in years and sex. The material from the prospective study consisted of cDNA or gDNA derived from T cells, B-cell-depleted T cells, or PBMCs. Deeply sampled blood TCRbeta repertoires from subjects exposed to, actively infected with, or recovered from COVID-19 were included in the dataset. Where available, HLA class I and class II types were taken from metadata supplied by the sample provider and were not determined by assay-based typing. The samples were drawn from the first 160 participants of the ongoing ImmuneRACE study and from 1,254 subjects provided by 6 global collaborators. Points the paper makes about the study in general: Clinical and demographic metadata were provided uncurated, with the amount varying by source and participant.

Trimming takes 8 bases from V and 6 bases from J, and the germline ends sit 19 bases apart. Including cysteine and phenylalanine, the CDR3 has 14 amino acids. The retained sequence is limited to the CDR3, 42 bases, with the frame set at the first base. Taken from the germline V gene, the CDR1 and CDR2 loops are SNHLY and FYNNEI. Participants in the prospective study were aged about 18 to 95 years, lived in 20 to 25 United States geographic areas, and enrolled through a virtual design. To assign participants to cohorts, the prospective study relied on clinical history that participants themselves reported in a screening survey and a study questionnaire. In the prospective study, whole blood, serum and a nasopharyngeal or oropharyngeal swab were collected from each participant by mobile phlebotomists. Over a roughly 2-month period, participants in the prospective study had the option of providing additional blood draws and questionnaires. Before DNA extraction, blood samples from the prospective study were shipped at room temperature or frozen.

The TCR comes from a woman in her thirties or forties with acute COVID-19. The sequence joins TRBV2 to TRBJ1-2; the D gene cannot be named for sure. The sequencing sample was made of PBMCs or T cells enriched from blood (not recorded which). Here the CDR3 is given as CASGSLRPRDGYTF. The DNA sequence is as follows: TGTGCCAGCGGGAGTCTTAGGCCCCGGGATGGCTACACCTTC. The reference TRBV2 and TRBJ1-2 proteins fill in what lies around the CDR3, so the full variable domain reads EPEVTQTPSHQVTQMGQEVILRCVPISNHLYFYWYRQILGQKVEFLVSFYNNEISEKSEIFDDQFSVERPDGSNFTLKIRSTKLEDSAMYFCASGSLRPRDGYTFGSGTRLTVV.